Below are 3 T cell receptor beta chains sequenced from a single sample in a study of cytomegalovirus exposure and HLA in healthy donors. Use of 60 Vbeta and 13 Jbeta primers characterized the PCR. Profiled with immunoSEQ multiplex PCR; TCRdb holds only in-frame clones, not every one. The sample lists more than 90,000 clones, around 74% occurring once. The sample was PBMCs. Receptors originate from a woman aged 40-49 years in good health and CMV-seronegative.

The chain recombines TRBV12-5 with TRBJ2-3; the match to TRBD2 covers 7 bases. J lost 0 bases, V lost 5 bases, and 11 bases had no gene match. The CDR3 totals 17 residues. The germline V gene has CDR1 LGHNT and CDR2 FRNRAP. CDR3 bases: TGTGCTAGTGGTACCTTAGCGGGTGAAACTAGCACAGATACGCAGTATTTT. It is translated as CASGTLAGETSTDTQYF.

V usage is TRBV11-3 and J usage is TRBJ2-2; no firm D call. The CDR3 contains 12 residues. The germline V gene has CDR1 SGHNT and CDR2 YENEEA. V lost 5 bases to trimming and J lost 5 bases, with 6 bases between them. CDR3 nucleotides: TGTGCCAGCAGCCCCGGGACCGGGGAGCTGTTTTTT. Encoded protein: CASSPGTGELFF.

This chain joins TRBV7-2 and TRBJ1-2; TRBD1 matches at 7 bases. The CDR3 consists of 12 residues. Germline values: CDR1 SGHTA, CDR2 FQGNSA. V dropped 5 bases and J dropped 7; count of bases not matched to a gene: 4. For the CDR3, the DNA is TGTGCCAGCAGCCCGGGGACAGTTGGCTACACCTTC. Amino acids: CASSPGTVGYTF.